One and the same sample provided the 16 T cell receptor beta chains below, sequenced in a study of shared clonotypes between healthy human individuals. The method was immunoSEQ multiplex PCR; TCRdb's version includes in-frame clones alone and lacks a portion of them. The sample shows 1,500,000 or so clones, approximately 97% of them seen only once. Sequencing input: naive CD4+ T cells sorted from blood. As for subset: CD45RA+ positively selected. The source of these receptors is a man in his thirties or forties in good health.

The rearrangement uses TRBV18 and TRBJ2-1; 7 bases are a match to TRBD1. The CDR3 spans 14 residues. Trimming took 6 bases from V and 4 from J; bases not matched to a gene: 6. Germline V gene data show CDR1 as KGHSH and CDR2 as LQKENI. CDR3 sequence (DNA): TGTGCCAGCTCCATCCCGGGACAGTACAATGAGCAGTTCTTC. Translated, it gives CASSIPGQYNEQFF.

The genes are TRBV5-6 and TRBJ2-7, with a tentative D call TRBD2 (5 bases). CDR3 length: 13 amino acids. Germline assignment: CDR1 SGHDT and CDR2 YYEEEE. Trimming stripped 4 bases from V and 3 bases from J, with 11 bases between. DNA for the CDR3: TGTGCCAGCAGCCCGCCCGGGGACTACGAGCAGTACTTC. Protein product: CASSPPGDYEQYF.

The rearrangement links TRBV19 to TRBJ2-5; D remains ambiguous. From germline, CDR1 is LNHDA and CDR2 SQIVND (reference sequence). The CDR3 extends over 13 amino acids. V lost 3 bases to trimming and J lost 6 bases, with 11 bases between them. Written as DNA, the CDR3 is TGTGCCAGTAGTATGGGTGGGTGGAAGACCCAGTACTTC. Translated: CASSMGGWKTQYF.

This chain joins TRBV28 and TRBJ2-5; D is perhaps TRBD2 (6 bases). Germline V CDR1 and CDR2: MDHEN, SYDVKM. The CDR3 has 14 residues. V dropped 8 bases and J dropped 5 bases, with 18 bases sitting between them. CDR3 in amino acids: CASSSGSLRETQYF. In DNA form, the CDR3 reads TGTGCCAGCTCTTCCGGGAGCTTGAGGGAGACCCAGTACTTC.

This sequence joins TRBV7-2 and TRBJ2-2; D is perhaps TRBD2 (6 bases). The CDR3 sequence is 13 residues long. Germline V CDR1 and CDR2: SGHTA, FQGNSA. V gave up 4 bases and J gave up 5 bases, with 8 bases separating them. The CDR3 nucleotides read TGTGCCAGCAGCTACGGGACTACCGGGGAGCTGTTTTTT. Amino acids: CASSYGTTGELFF.

This clone was recorded only once. The V call is TRBV7-9, the J call TRBJ2-1; the match to TRBD1 covers 8 bases. In germline, CDR1 is SEHNR, CDR2 FQNEAQ (reference sequence). This CDR3 has 15 residues. V shed 5 bases and J 12 bases; nucleotides not matched to a gene: 15. CDR3 amino acids: CASSHEAPGGPRQFF. CDR3 nucleotide sequence: TGTGCCAGCAGCCACGAAGCCCCAGGGGGCCCGCGGCAGTTCTTC.

This clone was observed once. The genes are TRBV2 and TRBJ1-2; 7 nucleotides align to TRBD1. The CDR3 extends over 16 amino acids. V was pared by 1 base and J by 1 base, with 6 bases of the junction left unmatched. Germline assignment: CDR1 SNHLY and CDR2 FYNNEI. CDR3 loop: CASSEEGTAFNYGYTF. In nucleotides, the CDR3 is TGTGCCAGCAGTGAAGAAGGGACAGCGTTTAACTATGGCTACACCTTC.

This chain joins TRBV10-3 and TRBJ2-7; 8 bases fit TRBD2. The CDR3 has 15 amino acids. The junction had 8 bases not matched to a gene; V was cut back by 4 bases and J by 3 bases. CDR1 is ENHRY and CDR2 is SYGVKD in the germline V gene. This CDR3 is CAISGGIAGNYEQYF. As DNA, the CDR3 is TGTGCCATCAGTGGAGGTATAGCGGGGAACTACGAGCAGTACTTC.

V gene TRBV7-9 combines with J gene TRBJ2-3, with TRBD1 matching 8 bases. The CDR3 is made up of 16 amino acids. V lost 1 base, J lost 1 base, and 4 bases stayed unmatched. Per the germline V gene, CDR1 is SEHNR and CDR2 is FQNEAQ (reference sequence). The CDR3 nucleotides are TGTGCCAGCAGCTTAGGCAGGGGGCTTCGCACAGATACGCAGTATTTT. It is translated as CASSLGRGLRTDTQYF.

The J gene is TRBJ2-3, the V gene TRBV4-1; TRBD2 aligns across 7 bases. Germline trimming cut 0 bases from V and 2 bases from J; bases unmatched to any gene: 5. Germline V gene lookup returns CDR1 MGHRA and CDR2 YSYEKL. The CDR3 covers 16 residues. CDR3 sequence: CASSQDLGGFTDTQYF. CDR3 sequence (DNA): TGCGCCAGCAGCCAAGATCTGGGAGGGTTCACAGATACGCAGTATTTT.

V is TRBV25-1 and J is TRBJ2-3; 9 nucleotides match TRBD2. J gave up 3 bases and V 6 bases, and 10 bases lay outside the gene matches. The CDR3 runs to 16 residues. Per germline, CDR1 MGHDK and CDR2 SYGVNS. CDR3 in amino acids: CASSRHLAGRTDTQYF. The CDR3, as DNA: TGTGCCAGCAGCCGGCACCTAGCGGGAAGGACAGATACGCAGTATTTT.

The chain joins TRBV5-4 to TRBJ2-3, with D possibly being TRBD1 (5 bases). The germline V gene encodes CDR1 SGHNT and CDR2 YYREEE (reference sequence). The CDR3 consists of 16 residues. V was pared by 3 bases and J by 5 bases, with 19 bases between. CDR3 region: CASSSRTYDGKDTQYF. The CDR3, as DNA: TGTGCCAGCAGCTCCCGGACATATGATGGTAAAGATACGCAGTATTTT.

V gene TRBV10-3 combines with J gene TRBJ1-2; the match to TRBD1 covers 9 bases. The germline CDR1 and CDR2 sequences are ENHRY and SYGVKD. The length of the CDR3 is 14 residues. V shed 7 bases and J 4 bases; nucleotides not matched to a gene: 7. The chain's CDR3 is CAIKGQGRGYGYTF. For the CDR3, the DNA is TGTGCCATCAAAGGACAGGGGAGAGGCTATGGCTACACCTTC.

This chain joins TRBV11-2 and TRBJ2-7; D gene uncertain. Germline CDR1 and CDR2: SGHAT and FQNNGV. With 5 bases removed from V and 4 bases from J, the gap between germline ends came to 6 bases. CDR3 length: 11 amino acids. The chain's CDR3 is CASSVFYEQYF. CDR3 nucleotides: TGTGCCAGCAGCGTCTTTTACGAGCAGTACTTC.

The chain links TRBV7-2 to TRBJ2-7; D is perhaps TRBD2 (5 bases). The CDR3 runs 13 residues. From germline, CDR1 is SGHTA and CDR2 FQGNSA. The V end lost 5 bases, the J end lost 3 bases, and 11 bases lay between the germline ends. CDR3: CASSLTDYYEQYF. In DNA, the CDR3 is TGTGCCAGCAGCCTTACCGACTACTACGAGCAGTACTTC.

This chain uses TRBV5-1 with TRBJ2-1; no reliable D call. The V gene's germline CDR1 is SGHRS and CDR2 YFSETQ. CDR3 length: 12 residues. The V end was cut by 4 bases, the J end by 2 bases, with 4 bases between. The CDR3 here is CASSRAYNEQFF. The CDR3 DNA reads as TGCGCCAGCAGCCGGGCCTACAATGAGCAGTTCTTC.